This T cell receptor (beta chain) was retrieved from a study of cytomegalovirus exposure and HLA in healthy donors. Looking at the study overall: Per a later analysis, the roughly 680 first-cohort and more than 100 validation repertoires shared one platform.

Notes on the study in general: TCR clusters originating in the first cohort tended to co-occur in the 120 validation repertoires, according to a later analysis. The study flagged fewer than 200 TCR beta chains as cytomegalovirus-associated.

The V gene's germline CDR1 is GTSNPN and CDR2 SVGIG (reference sequence). The CDR3 is 16 amino acids. After removal of 0 bases from V and 2 bases from J, the junction contained 9 bases not matched to a gene. Measured with immunoSEQ multiplex PCR; TCRdb has only the in-frame clones, and not every one. Among 110,000 to 150,000 clones, about 94% were seen once, and the ten largest hold 1.5% to 2%. With respect to this clone: Its target is unknown.

The specimen was PBMCs. The TCR originated in a man between 18 and 35 years old in good health and CMV-seropositive. The chain has TRBV30 and TRBJ1-1; 7 positions match TRBD1. Here the CDR3 reads CAWSVPPTGVNTEAFF. Written as DNA, the CDR3 is TGTGCCTGGAGTGTCCCCCCTACAGGGGTAAACACTGAAGCTTTCTTT.